This T cell receptor (beta chain) stems from a study of blood T cell repertoires in COVID-19. Across the study: In each case, the material was cDNA or gDNA derived from T cells, B-cell-depleted T cells, or PBMCs.

Sequenced by immunoSEQ multiplex PCR; TCRdb stores in-frame clones only, minus some. The sample shows roughly 230,000 clones, around 83% of them seen only once. Germline CDR1 and CDR2: LNHDA and SQIVND (reference sequence). The CDR3 runs 12 residues. The V and J ends lost 7 bases and 1 base respectively, with 7 bases between them. The clonotype comes from a man aged 40-49 years with active or convalescent COVID-19. J is TRBJ1-1 and V is TRBV19; possible D gene TRBD1, 5 bases. Sequences were obtained from peripheral blood. The CDR3 region is CASKTGNTEAFF. CDR3 DNA sequence: TGTGCCAGTAAAACAGGGAACACTGAAGCTTTCTTT.